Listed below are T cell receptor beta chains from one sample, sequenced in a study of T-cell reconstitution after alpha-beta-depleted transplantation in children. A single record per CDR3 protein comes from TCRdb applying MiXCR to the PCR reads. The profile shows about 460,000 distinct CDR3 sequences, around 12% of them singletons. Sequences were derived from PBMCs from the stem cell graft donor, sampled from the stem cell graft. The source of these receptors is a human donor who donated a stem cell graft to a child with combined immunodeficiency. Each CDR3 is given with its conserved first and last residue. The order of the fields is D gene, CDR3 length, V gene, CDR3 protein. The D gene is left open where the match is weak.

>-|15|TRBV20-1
CSARDPRTGQYGYTF
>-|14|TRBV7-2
CASSLGDGYNEQFF
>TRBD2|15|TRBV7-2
CATSVVAGVRETQYF
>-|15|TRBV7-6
CASSLYGAMAETQYF
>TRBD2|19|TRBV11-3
CASSLVLAGANWPYNEQFF
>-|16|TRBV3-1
CASSRNPGVPNYGYTF
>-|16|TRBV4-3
CASSQLMTAITNEQFF
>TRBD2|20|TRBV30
CAWTGPGTSGGHHRTDTQYF
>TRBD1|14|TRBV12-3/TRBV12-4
CASRSTGGDTEAFF
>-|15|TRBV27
CASSKGTAGSDEQFF
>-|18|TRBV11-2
CASSLRYRLGTDHNEQFF
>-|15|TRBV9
CASSVGDSSSYEQYF
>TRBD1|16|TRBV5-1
CASSLNGQGDNSPLHF
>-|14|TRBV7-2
CASSSDRNQETQYF
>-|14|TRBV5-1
CASSLVSLNTEAFF
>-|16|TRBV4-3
CASSQHRDMNTGELFF
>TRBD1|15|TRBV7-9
CASSLSSQGDNEQFF
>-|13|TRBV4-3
CASSQTENTEAFF
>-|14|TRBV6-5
CASSYVGLPYEQYF
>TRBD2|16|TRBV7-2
CASSLVTSGSGKTQYF
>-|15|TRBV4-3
CASSQDSGTAYGYTF
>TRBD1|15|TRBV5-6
CASSLSRQGNQPQHF
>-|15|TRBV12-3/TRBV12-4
CASSPGTPSTDTQYF
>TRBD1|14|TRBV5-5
CASRQGARVWGYTF
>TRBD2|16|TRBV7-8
CASRSGLAGKTGELFF
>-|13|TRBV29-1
CSVEMVRGETQYF
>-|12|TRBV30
CAWSKGTTEAFF
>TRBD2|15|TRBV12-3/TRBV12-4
CASRGLAGGPNEQFF
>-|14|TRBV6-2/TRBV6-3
CASSRDWGRETQYF
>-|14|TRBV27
CASSLSRMNTEAFF
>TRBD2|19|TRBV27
CASRRTSGRRFSGANVLTF
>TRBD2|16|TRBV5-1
CASSPYTSGDTGELFF